This is a list of T cell receptor beta chains from one sample in a study of blood T cells in healthy people across ages. Each CDR3 protein is one row after TCRdb ran MiXCR on the 5' RACE reads. In the table there are 650,000 to 800,000 distinct CDR3 sequences, more than 40% of which are singletons. The sequenced sample consisted of blood. The receptors come from a man aged 55 to 70 in good health. Each CDR3 is given with its conserved first and last residue. D genes are given only for firm matches. Clone size, where shown, is once, few, many, or a class for clones that have expanded.

v_call: TRBV20-1
j_call: TRBJ2-5
d_call: -
clone_size: few
cdr3_aa: CSANLGLGETQYF
cdr3_nt: TGCAGTGCTAACCTTGGACTCGGAGAGACCCAGTACTTC

v_call: TRBV6-6
j_call: TRBJ2-7
d_call: -
clone_size: -
cdr3_aa: CASSETPTSYEQYF
cdr3_nt: TGTGCCAGCAGCGAGACGCCGACCTCCTACGAGCAGTACTTC

v_call: TRBV6-5
j_call: TRBJ1-2
d_call: -
clone_size: -
cdr3_aa: CASSTRGTSSSDYGYTF
cdr3_nt: TGTGCCAGCAGTACTCGGGGGACAAGTTCCTCCGACTATGGCTACACCTTC

v_call: TRBV5-5
j_call: TRBJ1-2
d_call: -
clone_size: -
cdr3_aa: CASESTSYGYTF
cdr3_nt: TGTGCCAGCGAATCTACCTCCTATGGCTACACCTTC

v_call: TRBV24-1
j_call: TRBJ2-1
d_call: TRBD2
clone_size: few
cdr3_aa: CATSDPKRGAHNEQFF
cdr3_nt: TGTGCCACCAGTGATCCCAAGCGGGGGGCTCACAATGAGCAGTTCTTC

v_call: TRBV12-3/TRBV12-4
j_call: TRBJ2-5
d_call: TRBD2
clone_size: many
cdr3_aa: CASSPRTSGGIQETQYF
cdr3_nt: TGTGCCAGCAGTCCCCGCACTAGCGGGGGGATCCAAGAGACCCAGTACTTC

v_call: TRBV25-1
j_call: TRBJ1-5
d_call: -
clone_size: -
cdr3_aa: CASSESGGSNQPQHF
cdr3_nt: TGTGCCAGCAGTGAATCGGGGGGGAGCAATCAGCCCCAGCATTTT

v_call: TRBV20-1
j_call: TRBJ2-7
d_call: -
clone_size: few
cdr3_aa: CSAQETGEQYF
cdr3_nt: TGCAGTGCTCAAGAGACGGGCGAGCAGTACTTC

v_call: TRBV28
j_call: TRBJ1-2
d_call: -
clone_size: -
cdr3_aa: CASSSSQVYGYTF
cdr3_nt: TGTGCCAGCAGTTCTTCACAGGTCTATGGCTACACCTTC

v_call: TRBV5-5
j_call: TRBJ1-5
d_call: TRBD1
clone_size: -
cdr3_aa: CASSLATGLAQPQHF
cdr3_nt: TGTGCCAGCAGCTTGGCGACAGGGTTGGCTCAGCCCCAGCATTTT

v_call: TRBV12-3/TRBV12-4
j_call: TRBJ2-5
d_call: TRBD1
clone_size: -
cdr3_aa: CASTAQGETQYF
cdr3_nt: TGTGCCAGCACCGCACAGGGGGAGACCCAGTACTTC

v_call: TRBV7-9
j_call: TRBJ2-6
d_call: -
clone_size: few
cdr3_aa: CASSLGRTEFSGANVLTF
cdr3_nt: TGTGCCAGCAGCTTAGGGCGGACAGAATTCTCTGGGGCCAACGTCCTGACTTTC

v_call: TRBV6-5
j_call: TRBJ2-1
d_call: -
clone_size: -
cdr3_aa: CASSSPGPAYNEQFF
cdr3_nt: TGTGCCAGCAGCTCCCCCGGGCCGGCCTACAATGAGCAGTTCTTC

v_call: TRBV6-5
j_call: TRBJ2-3
d_call: -
clone_size: -
cdr3_aa: CASSAQGIGTDTQYF
cdr3_nt: TGTGCCAGCAGTGCACAGGGAATCGGCACAGATACGCAGTATTTT

v_call: TRBV7-9
j_call: TRBJ1-2
d_call: -
clone_size: -
cdr3_aa: CASSLVGDLNYGYTF
cdr3_nt: TGTGCCAGCAGCTTAGTTGGAGACTTAAACTATGGCTACACCTTC

v_call: TRBV5-1
j_call: TRBJ1-2
d_call: -
clone_size: -
cdr3_aa: CASSLGTPHGYTF
cdr3_nt: TGCGCCAGCAGCTTGGGGACACCACATGGCTACACCTTC

v_call: TRBV5-4
j_call: TRBJ2-7
d_call: TRBD2
clone_size: few
cdr3_aa: CASSLAPLAGGTYEQYF
cdr3_nt: TGTGCCAGCAGCTTGGCCCCCTTGGCGGGGGGGACTTACGAGCAGTACTTC

v_call: TRBV7-2
j_call: TRBJ2-1
d_call: -
clone_size: few
cdr3_aa: CASSLPTDPHEQFF
cdr3_nt: TGTGCCAGCAGCTTACCGACAGATCCCCATGAGCAGTTCTTC

v_call: TRBV4-1
j_call: TRBJ2-3
d_call: TRBD1
clone_size: -
cdr3_aa: CASSQTGTDRDTQYF
cdr3_nt: TGCGCCAGCAGCCAAACCGGGACAGATCGAGATACGCAGTATTTT

v_call: TRBV6-2/TRBV6-3
j_call: TRBJ2-7
d_call: -
clone_size: few
cdr3_aa: CATWDFTSSYEQYF
cdr3_nt: TGTGCCACTTGGGATTTCACGAGCTCCTACGAGCAGTACTTC

v_call: TRBV27
j_call: TRBJ1-2
d_call: TRBD1
clone_size: -
cdr3_aa: CASSLSGQGRLDGYTF
cdr3_nt: TGTGCCAGCAGTTTATCGGGACAGGGCAGGTTGGATGGCTACACCTTC

v_call: TRBV7-9
j_call: TRBJ1-4
d_call: -
clone_size: -
cdr3_aa: CASSLGRDIEKLFF
cdr3_nt: TGTGCCAGCAGCTTGGGCAGGGATATTGAAAAACTGTTTTTT

v_call: TRBV6-2/TRBV6-3
j_call: TRBJ2-3
d_call: -
clone_size: -
cdr3_aa: CAGSPPIRGRDTQYF
cdr3_nt: TGTGCCGGCAGCCCCCCGATCCGGGGAAGAGATACGCAGTATTTT

v_call: TRBV14
j_call: TRBJ1-2
d_call: -
clone_size: few
cdr3_aa: CASSQVGGLVGGYTF
cdr3_nt: TGTGCCAGCAGCCAAGTTGGTGGGTTGGTAGGAGGCTACACCTTC

v_call: TRBV28
j_call: TRBJ1-5
d_call: -
clone_size: -
cdr3_aa: CASGFRAGHSNQPQHF
cdr3_nt: TGTGCCAGCGGGTTCCGAGCAGGACATAGCAATCAGCCCCAGCATTTT

v_call: TRBV5-1
j_call: TRBJ2-1
d_call: -
clone_size: -
cdr3_aa: CASSWAGYNEQFF
cdr3_nt: TGCGCCAGCAGCTGGGCAGGATACAATGAGCAGTTCTTC

v_call: TRBV5-6
j_call: TRBJ1-5
d_call: TRBD1
clone_size: -
cdr3_aa: CASSLRGRTGRDQPQHF
cdr3_nt: TGTGCCAGCAGCTTGAGAGGTCGGACAGGAAGGGATCAGCCCCAGCATTTT

v_call: TRBV7-2
j_call: TRBJ2-7
d_call: -
clone_size: many
cdr3_aa: CASSFYGLESYEQYF
cdr3_nt: TGTGCCAGCAGCTTTTACGGCCTTGAGTCCTACGAGCAGTACTTC

v_call: TRBV12-3/TRBV12-4
j_call: TRBJ2-5
d_call: -
clone_size: -
cdr3_aa: CASSLWDSAGSEQYF
cdr3_nt: TGTGCCAGCAGTTTATGGGACTCTGCAGGGAGTGAGCAGTACTTC

v_call: TRBV6-2/TRBV6-3
j_call: TRBJ2-1
d_call: -
clone_size: few
cdr3_aa: CASSATGNYNEQFF
cdr3_nt: TGTGCCAGCAGCGCCACTGGGAACTACAATGAGCAGTTCTTC

v_call: TRBV4-2
j_call: TRBJ2-2
d_call: -
clone_size: -
cdr3_aa: CASSQDSASNTGELFF
cdr3_nt: TGTGCCAGCAGCCAAGATTCGGCTTCGAACACCGGGGAGCTGTTTTTT

v_call: TRBV30
j_call: TRBJ2-7
d_call: TRBD2
clone_size: few
cdr3_aa: CAGTSGGNEQYF
cdr3_nt: TGTGCCGGAACTAGCGGGGGTAACGAGCAGTACTTC

v_call: TRBV12-3/TRBV12-4
j_call: TRBJ1-6
d_call: -
clone_size: -
cdr3_aa: CASSLGSQWVGSPLHF
cdr3_nt: TGTGCCAGCAGTTTAGGATCGCAGTGGGTGGGGTCACCCCTCCACTTT

v_call: TRBV7-9
j_call: TRBJ2-7
d_call: -
clone_size: -
cdr3_aa: CASSLEGKGRYEQYF
cdr3_nt: TGTGCCAGCAGCTTGGAGGGAAAGGGTCGGTACGAGCAGTACTTC

v_call: TRBV7-2
j_call: TRBJ1-2
d_call: -
clone_size: -
cdr3_aa: CASSFDPLTAYGYTF
cdr3_nt: TGTGCCAGCAGCTTCGATCCGTTGACAGCCTATGGCTACACCTTC

v_call: TRBV20-1
j_call: TRBJ2-3
d_call: TRBD2
clone_size: -
cdr3_aa: CSASPPRGGVLDTQYF
cdr3_nt: TGCAGTGCTAGCCCCCCGCGGGGGGGTGTCTTAGATACGCAGTATTTT

v_call: TRBV6-6
j_call: TRBJ1-4
d_call: -
clone_size: few
cdr3_aa: CASSPTGSNEKLFF
cdr3_nt: TGTGCCAGCAGTCCTACAGGGTCTAATGAAAAACTGTTTTTT

v_call: TRBV7-2
j_call: TRBJ2-6
d_call: -
clone_size: few
cdr3_aa: CASSPPDVLTF
cdr3_nt: TGTGCCAGCAGCCCCCCGGACGTCCTGACTTTC

v_call: TRBV7-3
j_call: TRBJ2-3
d_call: -
clone_size: -
cdr3_aa: CASSWTGAVTDTQYF
cdr3_nt: TGTGCCAGCAGCTGGACGGGGGCGGTCACAGATACGCAGTATTTT

v_call: TRBV7-2
j_call: TRBJ2-5
d_call: -
clone_size: -
cdr3_aa: CASSLGGLGETQYF
cdr3_nt: TGTGCCAGCAGCTTAGGGGGGCTCGGTGAGACCCAGTACTTC

v_call: TRBV15
j_call: TRBJ2-3
d_call: TRBD2
clone_size: once
cdr3_aa: CATSRTSGGALETDAQYF
cdr3_nt: TGTGCCACCAGCAGGACTAGCGGGGGGGCCTTGGAGACAGATGCGCAGTATTTT

v_call: TRBV12-3/TRBV12-4
j_call: TRBJ1-2
d_call: -
clone_size: -
cdr3_aa: CASSFRDGPYGYTF
cdr3_nt: TGTGCCAGCAGTTTCAGGGACGGTCCCTATGGCTACACCTTC

v_call: TRBV6-5
j_call: TRBJ1-1
d_call: -
clone_size: -
cdr3_aa: CASSQNGIDTEAFF
cdr3_nt: TGTGCCAGCAGCCAGAACGGAATCGACACTGAAGCTTTCTTT

v_call: TRBV7-2
j_call: TRBJ2-5
d_call: -
clone_size: -
cdr3_aa: CASSPIWQGQETQYF
cdr3_nt: TGTGCCAGCAGCCCCATTTGGCAGGGCCAAGAGACCCAGTACTTC

v_call: TRBV2
j_call: TRBJ2-1
d_call: TRBD2
clone_size: few
cdr3_aa: CASSGPGTSGPRSNEQFF
cdr3_nt: TGTGCCAGCAGCGGACCCGGGACTAGCGGGCCCAGGAGTAATGAGCAGTTCTTC

v_call: TRBV30
j_call: TRBJ2-3
d_call: -
clone_size: -
cdr3_aa: CAWSVSGFADTQYF
cdr3_nt: TGTGCCTGGAGTGTATCAGGGTTTGCAGATACGCAGTATTTT

v_call: TRBV7-2
j_call: TRBJ1-5
d_call: -
clone_size: few
cdr3_aa: CASDGLPKVGNQPQHF
cdr3_nt: TGTGCCAGCGACGGCCTTCCGAAAGTGGGCAATCAGCCCCAGCATTTT

v_call: TRBV15
j_call: TRBJ1-5
d_call: -
clone_size: few
cdr3_aa: CATSRAANNQPQHF
cdr3_nt: TGTGCCACCAGCAGAGCGGCTAACAATCAGCCCCAGCATTTT